This T cell receptor (beta chain) is drawn from a study of blood T cell repertoires in COVID-19. Study in general: Sources were T cells, B-cell-depleted T cells, or PBMCs; the material itself was cDNA or gDNA.

Original analysis: Cell counts per sample came from amplifying reference gene primers. This table comes from immunoSEQ multiplex PCR, and its TCRdb copy is limited to in-frame clones, with some not included. V, J and clone size are those of that table, while D and trimming were read from the DNA. The table lists under 150,000 clones, approximately 88% of them singletons, with 0.95% to 1.5% in the top ten. The cohort comprised adults aged about 18 to 90 years residing in 20 to 30 US areas. Researchers sorted participants into cohorts using their self-reported clinical history. This CDR3 is 15 amino acids long. With V trimmed by 7 bases and J by 4 bases, 10 bases remained unmatched. Germline V CDR1 and CDR2: LGHDT, YNNKEL (reference sequence). This clone was recorded a few times.

This TCR derives from a young woman with acute COVID-19. The V gene is TRBV3-1 (or the pseudogene TRBV3-2), the J gene TRBJ1-2, with 9 nucleotides matching TRBD1. The sequenced sample consisted of PBMCs or T cells enriched from blood (not recorded which). CDR3 sequence (DNA): TGTGCCAGCACCCCACGGGACAGGGAGATCTATGGCTACACCTTC. Translating gives CASTPRDREIYGYTF.